This entry lists 9 T cell receptor beta chains sequenced from one sample in a study of T-cell memory formation after mild COVID-19. TCRdb reprocessed the 5' RACE reads with MiXCR, giving one entry per CDR3 protein. This table holds about 170,000 distinct CDR3 sequences, around 13% found once. Material for sequencing was PBMCs or a T cell subset sorted from them (not recorded which). These receptors all come from a young man who had mild COVID-19 (a few samples of this study predate the infection). Cell type and time point are not known.

The V call is TRBV6-5, the J call TRBJ2-7; tentative D call: TRBD2 (5 bases). Trimming stripped 6 bases from V and 2 bases from J, with 11 bases between. Germline V gene sequence: CDR1 MNHEY, CDR2 SVGAGI. This CDR3 region has 13 residues. DNA of the CDR3: TGTGCCAGCAGACGCGTCGGGACCTACGAGCAGTACTTC. The encoded protein is CASRRVGTYEQYF.

This clonotype was counted many times. The chain employs TRBV20-1 and TRBJ2-7; TRBD2 is a possible D gene (5 bases). The CDR3 has 11 amino acids. Trimming stripped 5 bases from V and 4 bases from J, with 9 bases between. Germline CDR1 reads DFQATT; CDR2 reads SNEGSKA (reference sequence). Written as DNA, the CDR3 is TGCAGTGCTTCACCGGGGTACGAGCAGTACTTC. This encodes CSASPGYEQYF.

V usage is TRBV23-1 and J usage is TRBJ2-5; 9 bases align to TRBD1. TRBV23-1 is reported as an ORF; its role is uncertain. The V and J ends lost 1 base and 0 bases, in that order; junction bases with no gene match: 12. CDR3 length: 19 amino acids. In DNA form, the CDR3 reads TGCGCCAGCAGTCAATTCGACAGGGGGTGGCCGGGACACCAAGAGACCCAGTACTTC. Its translation: CASSQFDRGWPGHQETQYF.

This clonotype appeared a few times. J is TRBJ2-2 and V is TRBV4-2; possible D gene TRBD2, 5 bases. There are 12 residues in the CDR3. V was trimmed by 4 bases and J by 9 bases, leaving 9 bases between them. CDR1 is LGHNA and CDR2 is YNFKEQ in the germline V gene. The DNA for the CDR3 is TGTGCCAGCAGCCCCGAGGGAAGGGAGCTGTTTTTT. Its protein is CASSPEGRELFF.

The rearrangement uses TRBV10-3 and TRBJ1-6; TRBD1 might be the D (5 bases). Germline CDR1 is ENHRY and CDR2 is SYGVKD. This CDR3 is 15 amino acids long. Trimming cost V 1 base and J 5 bases, with 9 bases left between them. CDR3 nucleotide sequence: TGTGCCATCAGTGAGTTGGGACCTAATAATTCACCCCTCCACTTT. This sequence encodes CAISELGPNNSPLHF.

The chain uses TRBV27 and TRBJ1-3, with TRBD1 identical over 10 bases. The germline gives CDR1 MNHEY, CDR2 SMNVEV (reference sequence). The CDR3 extends over 13 amino acids. V lost 6 bases and J lost 8; bases outside the gene matches: 4. CDR3 sequence: CASSRQGADTIYF. CDR3 DNA sequence: TGTGCCAGCAGCAGACAGGGGGCTGACACCATATATTTT.

This clonotype was seen at least ten times. The rearrangement joins TRBV3-1 to TRBJ2-5; D remains ambiguous. Germline lookup yields CDR1 LGHDT and CDR2 YNNKEL (reference sequence). V shed 6 bases and J shed 5 bases, with 7 bases lying between them. The CDR3 contains 11 residues. DNA of the CDR3: TGTGCCAGCAGACTCCTCGAGACCCAGTACTTC. This gives the protein CASRLLETQYF.

This clonotype was counted a few times. V and J are TRBV18 and TRBJ2-1; a possible D gene is TRBD2 (5 bases). Germline-derived CDR1 and CDR2 are KGHSH and LQKENI. The CDR3 runs 12 residues. The V and J ends lost 2 bases and 9 bases respectively, with 8 bases between them. In DNA, the CDR3 is TGTGCCAGCTCACCAGTAGCGACTGAGCAGTTCTTC. Protein product: CASSPVATEQFF.

This clonotype appeared a few times. The V gene is TRBV7-9, the J gene TRBJ1-1; perhaps TRBD1 as D (6 bases). The CDR3 sequence is 12 residues long. V was clipped by 11 bases and J by 5 bases, with 15 bases between them. CDR1 is SEHNR and CDR2 is FQNEAQ in the germline V gene (reference sequence). The CDR3 reads CAGGGSGTEAFF. CDR3 bases: TGTGCCGGCGGGGGCAGCGGGACTGAAGCTTTCTTT.